One sample yielded the 13 T cell receptor beta chains listed below, sequenced in a study of cytomegalovirus exposure and HLA in healthy donors. Researchers ran the PCR with 60 Vbeta and 13 Jbeta primers. Sequencing used immunoSEQ multiplex PCR; TCRdb keeps in-frame clones, though not all of them. The sample records roughly 120,000 clones, roughly 84% being singletons. The source material was PBMCs. Source of these receptors: a man aged 30-40 years in good health and CMV-seropositive.

CDR3 nucleotide sequence: TGTGCCAGCAGCGTAGGCGGGGGGCATTACACCGGGGAGCTGTTTTTT. Translating it yields CASSVGGGHYTGELFF. This rearrangement joins TRBV9 to TRBJ2-2; 8 nucleotides line up with TRBD2. V shed 0 bases and J 3 bases; nucleotides not matched to a gene: 4. The CDR3 is 16 amino acids. The germline CDR1 and CDR2 sequences are SGDLS and YYNGEE.

As concerns this clone: A read error may account for a junction end that differs from germline. Other nucleotide sequences in the sample specify the same CDR3. The CDR3 is CASSLDPGQYSNQPQHF. The CDR3 bases are TGTGCCAGTAGCTTGGATCCGGGACAGTATAGCAATCAGCCCCAGCATTTT. This chain links TRBV5-6 with TRBJ1-5, with TRBD1 matching 7 bases. The germline gives CDR1 SGHDT, CDR2 YYEEEE. This CDR3 has 17 amino acids.

This chain joins TRBV30 and TRBJ2-1, with 8 bases matching TRBD1. The V gene end was trimmed by 6 bases and the J gene end by 0 bases; junction bases not matched to a gene: 4. This CDR3 is built from 14 residues. Germline V lookup: CDR1 GTSNPN, CDR2 SVGIG (reference sequence). The CDR3 bases are TGTGCCTGTCGGACAGGGAGCTCCTACAATGAGCAGTTCTTC. Residues: CACRTGSSYNEQFF.

This clone appeared once. J is TRBJ2-3 and V is TRBV5-8; 8 bases are a match to TRBD1. This CDR3 spans 14 amino acids. CDR1 and CDR2 (germline): SGHTS, YDEGEE. Unmatched junction bases numbered 3, after V lost 2 bases and J lost 4 bases. The CDR3 nucleotides read TGTGCCAGCAGCTTTGGACAGGGAGCAGATACGCAGTATTTT. It is translated as CASSFGQGADTQYF.

This clone was counted once. In DNA, the CDR3 is TGTGCCAGCTCACGACAGGGGGCCGAGACCCAGTACTTC. It codes for CASSRQGAETQYF. This chain uses TRBV18 with TRBJ2-5; 10 positions match TRBD1. Trimming cost V 4 bases and J 5 bases; bases outside gene matches: 1. This CDR3 is 13 amino acids long. The germline CDR1 and CDR2 sequences are KGHSH and LQKENI.

The genes are TRBV5-1 and TRBJ1-4; the D is unclear. The CDR3 totals 13 residues. CDR1 is SGHRS and CDR2 is YFSETQ in the germline V gene. Trimming pared 6 bases from V and 3 bases from J, leaving 9 bases between. This CDR3 is CASTSGSNEKLFF. DNA for the CDR3: TGCGCCAGCACTTCCGGGTCTAATGAAAAACTGTTTTTT.

This clone was detected only once. The chain joins TRBV7-2 to TRBJ2-5, with D maybe TRBD1 (6 bases). Trimming shortened V by 1 base and J by 3 bases, and 12 bases separated the two germline ends. CDR1 and CDR2 (germline): SGHTA, FQGNSA. The CDR3 is 15 amino acids. CDR3 sequence: CASSLEGDAKETQYF. DNA for the CDR3: TGTGCCAGCAGCTTAGAGGGGGACGCCAAAGAGACCCAGTACTTC.

The chain recombines TRBV6-5 with TRBJ2-7; 9 nucleotides agree with TRBD1. The CDR3 has 14 amino acids. V gave up 6 bases and J gave up 5 bases; unmatched junction bases: 8. Per the germline V gene, CDR1 is MNHEY and CDR2 is SVGAGI. This CDR3 reads CASSYGDRVDEQYF. The CDR3 nucleotides read TGTGCCAGCAGCTACGGGGACAGGGTTGACGAGCAGTACTTC.

This chain links TRBV7-2 with TRBJ1-5, with D possibly being TRBD1 (5 bases). CDR1 is SGHTA and CDR2 is FQGNSA in the germline V gene. V dropped 0 bases and J dropped 7 bases, with 16 bases sitting between them. The CDR3 covers 16 residues. DNA for the CDR3: TGTGCCAGCAGCTTAGCGACCCAGCAGGGCGCGCAGCCCCAGCATTTT. This translates into CASSLATQQGAQPQHF.

This clone was observed a few times. A junction boundary mismatches the germline segment, possibly from a read error. V usage is TRBV10-1 and J usage is TRBJ2-7; maybe TRBD1 (5 bases). CDR1 and CDR2 from the germline V gene are WNHNN and SYGVQD (reference sequence). CDR3 size: 13 residues. CDR3 amino acids: CAIESQDSYEQYF. DNA of the CDR3: TGTGCCATCGAATCACAGGATTCCTACGAGCAGTACTTC.

This chain connects TRBV2 to TRBJ2-7, with D possibly matching TRBD1 (5 bases). Germline V gene lookup returns CDR1 SNHLY and CDR2 FYNNEI. The V gene lost 1 base and the J gene lost 2 bases, with 12 bases spanning the gap. The CDR3 length is 15 residues. CDR3 region: CASSEGAGNAYEQYF. CDR3 DNA sequence: TGTGCCAGCAGTGAAGGGGCAGGGAATGCCTACGAGCAGTACTTC.

The chain combines TRBV6-5 with TRBJ2-2; 10 nucleotides align to TRBD2. This CDR3 comprises 15 residues. With V trimmed by 4 bases and J by 5 bases, 4 bases remained unmatched. Germline values: CDR1 MNHEY, CDR2 SVGAGI. This CDR3 reads CASSSLAGATGELFF. The CDR3 DNA follows: TGTGCCAGCAGTTCCCTAGCGGGGGCGACCGGGGAGCTGTTTTTT.

This chain joins TRBV10-3 and TRBJ2-2, with TRBD1 identical over 7 bases. The trim removed 6 bases at V and 3 bases at J, leaving 13 bases unmatched. The CDR3 consists of 17 residues. Looked up from germline, CDR1 is ENHRY and CDR2 is SYGVKD. The CDR3 loop is CAIRKTGFARDTGELFF. In nucleotides, the CDR3 is TGTGCCATCAGGAAGACAGGGTTCGCGCGAGACACCGGGGAGCTGTTTTTT.